These 3 T cell receptor beta chains share one sample of origin, sequenced in a study of T-cell reconstitution after alpha-beta-depleted transplantation in children. Unique molecular identifiers were incorporated during preparation of the TCRbeta library. One entry per CDR3 protein, called by TCRdb with MiXCR from the PCR reads. The sample consists of about 540,000 distinct CDR3 sequences, around 17% of them appearing once. The sequencing here drew on PBMCs from the stem cell graft donor, taken from the stem cell graft. The receptors derive from a human donor who donated a stem cell graft to a child with acute lymphoblastic leukemia.

The chain links TRBV4-1 to TRBJ1-2, with 12 bases fitting TRBD1. Unmatched junction bases numbered 11, after V lost 3 bases and J lost 6 bases. The CDR3 has 17 amino acids. Germline V lookup: CDR1 MGHRA, CDR2 YSYEKL. The CDR3 reads CASSQTSSGQGADGYTF. The CDR3 nucleotides are TGCGCCAGCAGCCAGACCAGTTCGGGACAGGGGGCAGATGGCTACACCTTC.

The chain has TRBV7-9 and TRBJ2-7; D may be TRBD2 (6 bases). This CDR3 is built from 12 residues. The germline V and J ends were trimmed by 4 bases and 7 bases, with 11 bases remaining between them. Germline V gives CDR1 SEHNR, CDR2 FQNEAQ (reference sequence). DNA for the CDR3: TGTGCCAGCAGCTCCGGGAGCTGGGAGCAGTACTTC. Protein: CASSSGSWEQYF.

A few counts support this clonotype. The chain has TRBV9 and TRBJ2-7, with TRBD1 as a possible D gene (6 bases). V was trimmed by 3 bases and J by 5 bases, leaving 18 bases between them. The CDR3 is made up of 15 amino acids. CDR1 SGDLS and CDR2 YYNGEE come from the germline V gene. CDR3 region: CASSAALRQVHEQYF. Written as DNA, the CDR3 is TGTGCCAGCAGCGCGGCATTGAGACAGGTACACGAGCAGTACTTC.